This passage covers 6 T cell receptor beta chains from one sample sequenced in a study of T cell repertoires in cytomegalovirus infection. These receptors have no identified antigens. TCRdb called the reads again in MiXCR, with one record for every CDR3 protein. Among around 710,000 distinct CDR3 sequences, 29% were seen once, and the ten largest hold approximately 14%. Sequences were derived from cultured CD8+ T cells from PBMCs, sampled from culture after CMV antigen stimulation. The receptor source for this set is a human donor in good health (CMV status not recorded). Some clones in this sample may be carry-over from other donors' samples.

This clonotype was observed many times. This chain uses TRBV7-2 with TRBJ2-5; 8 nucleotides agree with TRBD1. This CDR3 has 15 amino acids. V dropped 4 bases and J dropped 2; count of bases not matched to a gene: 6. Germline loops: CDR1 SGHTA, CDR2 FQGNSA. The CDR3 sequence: CASSYPGGPQETQYF. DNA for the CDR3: TGTGCCAGCAGCTATCCAGGGGGCCCTCAAGAGACCCAGTACTTC.

DNA of the CDR3: TGCGCCAGCAGCGACAGGGGGGGGGGACTAAACAATGAGCAGTTCTTC. It encodes CASSDRGGGLNNEQFF. The genes are TRBV10-1 and TRBJ2-1; 9 bases fit TRBD1. Trimming took 6 bases from V and 5 from J; bases not matched to a gene: 11. Germline lookup yields CDR1 WNHNN and CDR2 SYGVQD (reference sequence). The CDR3 runs 16 residues.

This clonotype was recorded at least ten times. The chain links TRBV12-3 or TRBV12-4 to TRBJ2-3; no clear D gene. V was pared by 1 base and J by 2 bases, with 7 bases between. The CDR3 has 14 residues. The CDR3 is CASSLVRATDTQYF. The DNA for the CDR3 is TGTGCCAGCAGTTTAGTAAGGGCCACAGATACGCAGTATTTT.

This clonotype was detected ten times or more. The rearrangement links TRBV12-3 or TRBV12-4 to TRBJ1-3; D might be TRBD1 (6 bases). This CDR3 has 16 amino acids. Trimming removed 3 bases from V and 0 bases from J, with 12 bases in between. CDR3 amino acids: CASSFGQPVSGNTIYF. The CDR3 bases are TGTGCCAGCAGTTTTGGACAGCCCGTCTCTGGAAACACCATATATTTT.

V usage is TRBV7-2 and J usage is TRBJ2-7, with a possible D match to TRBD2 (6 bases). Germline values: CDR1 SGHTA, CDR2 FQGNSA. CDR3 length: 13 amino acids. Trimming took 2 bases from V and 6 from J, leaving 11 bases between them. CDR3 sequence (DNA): TGTGCCAGCAGCTTAACGGGGGTAGGCGAGCAGTACTTC. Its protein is CASSLTGVGEQYF.

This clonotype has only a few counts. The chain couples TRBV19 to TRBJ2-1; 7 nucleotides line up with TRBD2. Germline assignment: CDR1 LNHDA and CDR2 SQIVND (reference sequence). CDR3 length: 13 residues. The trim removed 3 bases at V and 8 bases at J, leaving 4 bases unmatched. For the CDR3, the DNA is TGTGCCAGTAGTATCGGACTAGACGATGAGCAGTTCTTC. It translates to CASSIGLDDEQFF.